The 2 T cell receptor beta chains below all came from one sample that was sequenced in a study of response to subunit inactivated influenza vaccine. Via MiXCR, TCRdb re-called the RT-PCR reads, giving one row per CDR3 protein. The sample records approximately 500,000 distinct CDR3 sequences, over 10% being singletons. Sequenced here: PBMCs from blood, sampled 40 to 50 days after vaccination. The receptors come from a man in his fifties or sixties who received an inactivated influenza vaccine.

This chain links TRBV6-5 with TRBJ1-2, with 8 nucleotides matching TRBD1. The germline gives CDR1 MNHEY, CDR2 SVGAGI. V trimming: 2 bases; J trimming: 7 bases; junction bases outside the gene matches: 6. The CDR3 runs to 14 residues. CDR3 DNA sequence: TGTGCCAGCAGTTACCGGACAGGGATCGGTGGCTACACCTTC. It is translated as CASSYRTGIGGYTF.

This clonotype occurred many times. This chain joins TRBV4-2 and TRBJ2-7; 7 bases align to TRBD2. This CDR3 has 18 amino acids. The V and J ends lost 0 bases and 0 bases, in that order; junction bases with no gene match: 11. The V gene's germline CDR1 is LGHNA and CDR2 YNFKEQ. The CDR3 bases are TGTGCCAGCAGCCAAGAGTACTCACTAGCGCTCTCCTCCTACGAGCAGTACTTC. It yields the protein CASSQEYSLALSSYEQYF.